The clone carrying this TCR beta chain showed up just once. Its target is not known. The record originates from a study of glioma-infiltrating T cells. Study findings and constraints: Tissue-blood divergence was below expectation in non-neoplastic patients, above in gliomas.

Using RNA template, CDR3s of TCR alpha and beta were amplified with iRepertoire arm-PCR. A single record per CDR3 protein comes from TCRdb applying MiXCR to the multiplex PCR reads. The data show around 150,000 distinct CDR3 sequences, 30% to 40% seen once. This CDR3 is 15 amino acids long. Trimming stripped 3 bases from V and 2 bases from J, with 10 bases between. Germline V CDR1 and CDR2: MNHEY, SMNVEV (reference sequence). Sequencing input: glioma tissue, nonneoplastic brain tissue, or PBMCs (not recorded which). This TCR came from a human donor with low-grade glioma or glioblastoma, undergoing nonglioma brain surgery, or in good health (not recorded which). V and J are TRBV27 and TRBJ2-2; no firm D call. The CDR3 loop is CASSFSSTNTGELFF. For the CDR3, the DNA is TGTGCCAGCAGTTTTAGCAGCACAAACACCGGGGAGCTGTTTTTT.